In this sample, the clone carrying this T cell receptor beta chain turned up a few times. This record comes from a study of T-cell memory formation after mild COVID-19. As for the study in general: Each donor largely had its own TCR clusters.

Germline CDR1 and CDR2: SGHNT and YYREEE (reference sequence). Trimming took 6 bases from V and 0 from J; bases not matched to a gene: 15. There are 19 residues in the CDR3. The 5'RACE method, run with constant-segment primers, produced TCR alpha and TCR beta cDNA libraries (carrying sample barcodes and UMIs). MiXCR, run by TCRdb on the 5' RACE reads, gives a single entry per CDR3 protein. The top ten clones hold 3.5% to 4.5% of a sample with roughly 160,000 distinct CDR3 sequences, more than 9% of them seen once. The TCR originated in a man aged 18-30 years who had mild COVID-19 (a few samples of this study predate the infection). Cell type and time point are not known. This sequence joins TRBV5-4 and TRBJ2-1, with 10 bases that match TRBD2. Sequences were obtained from PBMCs or a T cell subset sorted from them (not recorded which). CDR3 coding DNA: TGTGCCAGCACCCCACTAGCGGGGCAACCTTTTAGCTCCTACAATGAGCAGTTCTTC. It translates to CASTPLAGQPFSSYNEQFF.